The present entry profiles one TCR beta chain with its context. This clonotype occurred a few times. What this receptor recognizes is not known. Base qualities are not at hand, and no much larger clone is one base apart. The entry originates in a study of T cells in Graves' hyperthyroidism and ophthalmopathy (dated by TCRdb to about 2019). Regarding the study in general: Peripheral blood was collected at initial diagnosis, before any treatment. For training and testing, the 100 or so patients in the discovery cohort were randomly divided in a 7:3 ratio. According to the paper, TCR Vbeta CDR3 sequencing was carried out on approximately 140 peripheral blood samples, which came from more than 40 ophthalmopathy, fewer than 80 hyperthyroidism and around 17 progressor patients. After sampling, hyperthyroidism patients received methimazole starting at 30 mg daily, and ophthalmopathy patients received high-dose intravenous methylprednisolone. In more than 5 Graves' hyperthyroidism patients, the study also compared T-cell repertoires from thyroid tissue with T-cell repertoires from blood. Prospective prediction of ophthalmopathy was tested in an independent validation cohort of some 20 hyperthyroidism patients and some 17 patients who later progressed to ophthalmopathy. To identify TCR V-J signatures that set the groups apart, the researchers used a discovery cohort of 90 to 100 patients, made up of roughly 45 with Graves' ophthalmopathy and about 59 with stable Graves' hyperthyroidism. Findings and caveats that apply to the study as a whole: Most expanded thyroid clonotypes (frequency above 0.001) were also detected in blood, suggesting blood repertoires may reflect thyroid immune responses. In cross-validation, a model built on a 13 V-J signature told ophthalmopathy apart from stable hyperthyroidism with approximately 90% sensitivity and about 81% specificity, and in testing the same model reached 80%/75%. Sample size was not statistically predetermined, and investigators were not blinded to group allocation. In validation, the model predicted progression to ophthalmopathy with approximately 70% sensitivity and approximately 72% specificity, a median of about 6 months before onset.

Trimming takes 1 base from V and 5 bases from J, and the germline ends sit 16 bases apart. The germline V gene gives CDR1 as SGHTS and CDR2 as YDEGEE. Taken from cysteine to phenylalanine, the CDR3 has 15 residues. The sequence is cut down to CDR3 DNA, 45 bases in frame from base 1. The TCR beta CDR3 regions were amplified from the RNA transcripts. The first round of RT-PCR for the TCR CDR3 was performed with the HTBI primer set and the Qiagen OneStep RT-PCR kit. A second multiplex PCR round built the libraries, followed by size selection and purification. The libraries were sequenced on an Illumina HiSeq2000 using paired-end 100 bp reads. As for the authors' bioinformatics: SOAPnuke was used to process the raw data, with reads discarded if the reads contained adapters or uncalled bases, had a mean Phred below 15, or lacked an exact constant-primer or identifier match. COPE v1.2.5 was used to merge the high-quality paired reads, and each unique nucleotide sequence was defined as a clonotype. MiTCR v1.1 was used to align the clonotypes against IMGT TRBV, TRBD and TRBJ reference segments. Analysis was restricted to V-J combinations with a frequency above 0.0001, which covered roughly 99% of repertoires. The TCS score was defined as F50 (clonal expansion) divided by E x V (chaos), with BLOSUM62-based TCRdist calculated between CDR3 peptides within each V-J. Welch's t-statistics and random forest reduced fewer than 550 V-J features to 13, which were used in a naive Bayes classifier (R e1071). The raw public data were reprocessed by TCRdb itself: fastp quality trimming at Q25, MiXCR clonotype calling, in-frame beta chains only. Entries are consolidated by CDR3 protein sequence, retaining the most common genes and DNA. The authors' filters were not applied to this entry. This sample holds 650,000 to 700,000 distinct CDR3 sequences; 17% were observed only once. The ten largest clones represent 15% to 17% of the sample.

Graves' hyperthyroidism was defined as stable when no progression to ophthalmopathy occurred over 18 months of follow-up. Hyperthyroidism patients were newly diagnosed, had a disease duration of under 2 months, and were aged 18 to 65 years. Patients with uncontrolled infections, other autoimmune diseases, pregnancy or lactation were excluded. Diagnoses were based on clinical symptoms, serum thyroxine and TRAb, thyroid ultrasound and orbital computed tomography. PBMCs were isolated from 10 ml of fresh peripheral blood by Ficoll-Paque density gradient centrifugation. Total RNA was extracted with Trizol reagent, and quality was checked on an Agilent 2100 Bioanalyzer.

The chain is made from TRBV5-8 and TRBJ2-7, with TRBD2 perhaps the D gene, on 6 matching bases. Source material: blood. The clonotype originates from a man between 45 and 60 years old with Graves' hyperthyroidism. The sequenced DNA: TGTGCCAGCAGCTTGTTTGTCCAGGGAGGTCACGAGCAGTACTTC. Its protein reads: CASSLFVQGGHEQYF.